Below, 15 T cell receptor beta chains from the same sample are listed, as sequenced in a study of response to subunit inactivated influenza vaccine. TCRdb analysed the RT-PCR reads with MiXCR anew, one entry per CDR3 protein. The sample lists hundreds of thousands of distinct CDR3 sequences, 12% occurring once. Specimen: PBMCs from blood, collected on the day of vaccination. The receptors come from a man between 45 and 60 years old who received an inactivated influenza vaccine.

This clonotype turned up a few times. The rearrangement links TRBV20-1 to TRBJ1-2; the match to TRBD1 covers 10 bases. The V segment lost 6 bases and the J segment 6 bases; nucleotides outside the gene matches: 10. This CDR3 has 14 residues. Germline CDR1 and CDR2: DFQATT and SNEGSKA (reference sequence). This CDR3 is CSAKTGGAWNGYTF. DNA for the CDR3: TGCAGTGCCAAGACAGGGGGCGCGTGGAATGGCTACACCTTC.

This clonotype was recorded a few times. CDR3 region: CASSPLRGLEGYTF. The DNA for the CDR3 is TGTGCCAGCTCACCCCTGCGGGGGTTAGAGGGCTACACCTTC. This chain uses TRBV18 with TRBJ1-2; a possible D gene is TRBD1 (5 bases). Trimming left V 3 bases short and J 8 bases short, with 16 bases between. CDR3 length: 14 residues. CDR1 and CDR2 from the germline V gene are KGHSH and LQKENI.

The J gene is TRBJ1-2, the V gene TRBV9, with TRBD1 as a possible D gene (6 bases). CDR3 length: 15 amino acids. From germline, CDR1 is SGDLS and CDR2 YYNGEE. The V end was cut by 3 bases, the J end by 5 bases, with 17 bases between. CDR3 nucleotide sequence: TGTGCCAGCAGCGAGACCTGGGGGGCTGATTATGGCTACACCTTC. The encoded protein is CASSETWGADYGYTF.

This clonotype showed up just a few times. The chain carries TRBV29-1 and TRBJ2-3, with 7 bases matching TRBD1. Germline CDR1 is SQVTM and CDR2 is ANQGSEA. V lost 3 bases and J lost 0; bases outside the gene matches: 3. The CDR3 is 14 amino acids. The DNA of the CDR3 is TGCAGCGTTGACCCACAGGGGAGCACAGATACGCAGTATTTT. This codes for CSVDPQGSTDTQYF.

This clonotype was seen only a few times. The chain links TRBV12-3 or TRBV12-4 to TRBJ1-5; D unresolved. V was trimmed by 0 bases and J by 4 bases, leaving 10 bases between them. This CDR3 contains 15 residues. The CDR3 spells CASSLAGGWNQPQHF. CDR3 bases: TGTGCCAGCAGTTTAGCGGGCGGGTGGAATCAGCCCCAGCATTTT.

The V gene is TRBV12-3 or TRBV12-4, the J gene TRBJ2-5; tentative D call: TRBD1 (6 bases). V was shortened by 4 bases and J by 3 bases, with 12 bases between the two germline ends. The CDR3 covers 14 residues. The CDR3 nucleotides are TGTGCCAGCAGTTGGGGACACGAAGAAGAGACCCAGTACTTC. This translates into CASSWGHEEETQYF.

This clonotype was seen only a few times. The genes are TRBV25-1 and TRBJ2-5; D remains ambiguous. Trimming left V 1 base short and J 3 bases short, with 12 bases between. The CDR3 covers 15 residues. Germline lookup yields CDR1 MGHDK and CDR2 SYGVNS. Here the CDR3 reads CASSEWAEPKETQYF. The CDR3 nucleotides read TGTGCCAGCAGTGAATGGGCAGAACCTAAAGAGACCCAGTACTTC.

This clonotype was counted only a few times. The CDR3 here is CASSVAGGVQETQYF. The CDR3 nucleotides read TGTGCCAGCAGCGTGGCGGGAGGTGTTCAAGAGACCCAGTACTTC. This chain uses TRBV9 with TRBJ2-5; 8 bases align to TRBD2. V shed 2 bases, J shed 2 bases, and the junction held 5 bases outside the gene matches. The germline CDR1 and CDR2 sequences are SGDLS and YYNGEE. The length of the CDR3 is 15 residues. The variable domain in full, with the rest retrieved from reference TRBV9 and TRBJ2-5, is DSGVTQTPKHLITATGQRVTLRCSPRSGDLSVYWYQQSLDQGLQFLIQYYNGEERAKGNILERFSAQQFPDLHSELNLSSLELGDSALYFCASSVAGGVQETQYFGPGTRLLVL.

The chain is built from TRBV11-2 and TRBJ2-1; 10 nucleotides agree with TRBD2. The CDR3 contains 19 residues. Germline V gives CDR1 SGHAT, CDR2 FQNNGV. J was trimmed by 0 bases and V by 3 bases; bases with no gene match: 11. CDR3 coding DNA: TGTGCCAGCAGCTTTTTTGGTAGCGGGAGGCTGAGCTCCTACAATGAGCAGTTCTTC. It is translated as CASSFFGSGRLSSYNEQFF.

The rearrangement joins TRBV20-1 to TRBJ2-2; D is undetermined. Germline V CDR1 and CDR2: DFQATT, SNEGSKA (reference sequence). This CDR3 is 11 amino acids long. V dropped 4 bases and J dropped 7 bases, with 7 bases sitting between them. The CDR3 coding sequence is TGCAGTGCTAAAGGAGACGGGGAGCTGTTTTTT. This gives the protein CSAKGDGELFF.

This rearrangement joins TRBV11-2 to TRBJ2-2; 14 bases map to TRBD2. This CDR3 is 18 amino acids long. The junction had 12 bases not matched to a gene; V was cut back by 5 bases and J by 7 bases. CDR1 SGHAT and CDR2 FQNNGV come from the germline V gene. The CDR3 sequence: CASSPGTSGSPRSGELFF. The CDR3 DNA reads as TGTGCCAGCAGCCCGGGGACTAGCGGGAGCCCACGCAGCGGGGAGCTGTTTTTT.

This clonotype was recorded at least ten times. This sequence joins TRBV28 and TRBJ2-7; D not certain. From germline, CDR1 is MDHEN and CDR2 SYDVKM. This CDR3 contains 14 residues. Between the trimmed V and J ends, which lost 2 bases and 3 bases, there was a span of 11 bases. The CDR3 spells CASSLIRQSYEQYF. DNA of the CDR3: TGTGCCAGCAGTTTAATCCGGCAGAGCTACGAGCAGTACTTC.

The chain has TRBV20-1 and TRBJ2-1, with 12 nucleotides matching TRBD2. From germline, CDR1 is DFQATT and CDR2 SNEGSKA (reference sequence). Trimming removed 6 bases from V and 3 bases from J; junction bases left unmatched: 3. The CDR3 has 14 amino acids. The CDR3 DNA reads TGCAGTGCGGGGGGACTAGCGGGCTACAATGAGCAGTTCTTC. It yields the protein CSAGGLAGYNEQFF.

This sequence joins TRBV9 and TRBJ2-3; TRBD2 matches 12 bases. This CDR3 is built from 18 residues. The V and J ends lost 0 bases and 3 bases, in that order; junction bases with no gene match: 8. CDR1 is SGDLS and CDR2 is YYNGEE in the germline V gene. CDR3 nucleotides: TGTGCCAGCAGCGTAGAACGGCTAGCGGGAGGGTTAACAGATACGCAGTATTTT. Encoded protein: CASSVERLAGGLTDTQYF.

On this clonotype itself: A much more abundant neighbour one base away suggests this may be a read error. The missing conserved phenylalanine or tryptophan at the end of this CDR3 makes a read error likely. The CDR3 spells CSALGRYEQYL. DNA of the CDR3: TGCAGTGCTCTGGGGCGCTACGAGCAGTACCTC. V gene TRBV20-1 combines with J gene TRBJ2-7; perhaps TRBD1 as D (5 bases). V lost 5 bases and J 3 bases, leaving 8 bases between the germline ends. The germline CDR1 and CDR2 sequences are DFQATT and SNEGSKA (reference sequence). This CDR3 spans 11 amino acids.